Below, 9 T cell receptor beta chains from the same sample are listed, as sequenced in a study of blood T cell repertoires in COVID-19. The repertoire was sequenced with immunoSEQ multiplex PCR; TCRdb's copy has only in-frame clones and lacks some. This sample has approximately 100,000 clones, with less than 85% found just once. Sequencing was carried out using peripheral blood. The receptor source for this set is a woman aged 60-75 years with acute or convalescent COVID-19.

V usage is TRBV6-1 and J usage is TRBJ1-5; D is ambiguous. The CDR3 has 14 residues. V was shortened by 3 bases and J by 4 bases, with 10 bases between the two germline ends. Germline V lookup: CDR1 MNHNS, CDR2 SASEGT. The CDR3 DNA reads as TGTGCCAGCAGTGACGTCGCGGGGAATCAGCCCCAGCATTTT. Translation gives CASSDVAGNQPQHF.

The rearrangement links TRBV7-8 to TRBJ1-1; D is perhaps TRBD1 (5 bases). The germline V gene has CDR1 SGHVS and CDR2 FQNEAQ. Trimming pared 4 bases from V and 7 bases from J, leaving 19 bases between. The CDR3 loop spans 15 amino acids. The CDR3 nucleotides are TGTGCCAGCAGCTCCGCGGGGGTAGCGGGGCTTGAAGCTTTCTTT. The encoded protein is CASSSAGVAGLEAFF.

V and J are TRBV5-4 and TRBJ2-3; 11 bases map to TRBD2. This CDR3 is 19 amino acids long. After removal of 0 bases from V and 2 bases from J, the junction contained 11 bases not matched to a gene. CDR1 SGHNT and CDR2 YYREEE come from the germline V gene (reference sequence). In DNA, the CDR3 is TGTGCCAGCAGCTTGGGACTAGCGGGGCCAAGAACAGACACAGATACGCAGTATTTT. Amino acid sequence: CASSLGLAGPRTDTDTQYF.

This sequence joins TRBV5-4 and TRBJ2-7, with 13 bases that match TRBD2. The ends lost 6 bases at V and 2 bases at J; junction bases unmatched: 8. Germline V gene data show CDR1 as SGHNT and CDR2 as YYREEE (reference sequence). The CDR3 has 16 residues. The CDR3 DNA reads TGTGCCAGCAATACTGGGACTAGCGGGAATACCTACGAGCAGTACTTC. Its translation: CASNTGTSGNTYEQYF.

The chain couples TRBV11-2 to TRBJ2-5, with 9 bases lining up with TRBD2. V gave up 5 bases and J gave up 0 bases; unmatched junction bases: 1. CDR3 size: 14 residues. Germline V gives CDR1 SGHAT, CDR2 FQNNGV. CDR3 sequence reads: CASSRLADQETQYF. In DNA form, the CDR3 reads TGTGCCAGCAGCCGACTAGCGGACCAAGAGACCCAGTACTTC.

The genes are TRBV27 and TRBJ1-5; D uncertain. Germline V CDR1 and CDR2: MNHEY, SMNVEV (reference sequence). V dropped 2 bases and J dropped 3 bases, with 8 bases sitting between them. The length of the CDR3 is 14 residues. The CDR3 DNA reads TGTGCCAGCAGTTTAGGGCGGGTCAATCAGCCCCAGCATTTT. It encodes CASSLGRVNQPQHF.

This sequence joins TRBV5-6 and TRBJ1-2; maybe TRBD1 (5 bases). V lost 2 bases to trimming and J lost 4 bases, with 6 bases between them. The CDR3 consists of 12 residues. CDR1 and CDR2 (germline): SGHDT, YYEEEE. CDR3 in DNA: TGTGCCAGCAGCTTTAGGGGCTATGGCTACACCTTC. Protein product: CASSFRGYGYTF.

The chain has TRBV6-2 or TRBV6-3 and TRBJ2-5; D is unclear. Trimming left V 2 bases short and J 1 base short, with 8 bases between. CDR1 and CDR2 from the germline V gene are MNHEY and SVGEGT. The CDR3 loop spans 14 amino acids. The CDR3 nucleotides read TGTGCCAGCAGTTACCTTGACTCCCAAGAGACCCAGTACTTC. As protein: CASSYLDSQETQYF.

The genes are TRBV7-9 and TRBJ2-1; no definite D call. V lost 5 bases and J 8 bases, leaving 7 bases between the germline ends. Germline lookup yields CDR1 SEHNR and CDR2 FQNEAQ (reference sequence). The CDR3 length is 11 residues. The CDR3 is CASSVSYEQFF. Here the CDR3 DNA reads TGTGCCAGCAGCGTTAGTTATGAGCAGTTCTTC. Together with reference TRBV7-9 and TRBJ2-1, the CDR3 gives the full variable domain: DTGVSQNPRHKITKRGQNVTFRCDPISEHNRLYWYRQTLGQGPEFLTYFQNEAQLEKSRLLSDRFSAERPKGSFSTLEIQRTEQGDSAMYLCASSVSYEQFFGPGTRLTVL.